This T cell receptor (beta chain) originates from a study of blood T cell repertoires in COVID-19. In the authors' workflow: Nucleated cell counts were estimated from reference gene primer amplification. Assay used: immunoSEQ multiplex PCR; TCRdb lists only in-frame clones, some missing. V, J and clone size are those of that table, while D and trimming were read from the DNA. The sample includes about 250,000 clones, roughly four fifths seen only once; the top ten take over 4%. After removal of 6 bases from V and 4 bases from J, the junction contained 19 bases not matched to a gene. The length of the CDR3 is 18 residues. Germline CDR1 and CDR2: SGHRS and YFSETQ. Categorization into cohorts depended on clinical history that participants reported.

Sequenced sample: PBMCs or T cells enriched from blood (not recorded which). The sequence came from a man between 40 and 49 years old who had been exposed to COVID-19. The gene calls are TRBV5-1 and TRBJ2-1, with 7 positions matching TRBD1. The DNA of the CDR3 is TGCGCCAGCACCAGGGGGACCTACAGGTACAATGGATACAATGAGCAGTTCTTC. Residues: CASTRGTYRYNGYNEQFF. Based on the CDR3 plus reference TRBV5-1 and TRBJ2-1, the full variable domain is KAGVTQTPRYLIKTRGQQVTLSCSPISGHRSVSWYQQTPGQGLQFLFEYFSETQRNKGNFPGRFSGRQFSNSRSEMNVSTLELGDSALYLCASTRGTYRYNGYNEQFFGPGTRLTVL.